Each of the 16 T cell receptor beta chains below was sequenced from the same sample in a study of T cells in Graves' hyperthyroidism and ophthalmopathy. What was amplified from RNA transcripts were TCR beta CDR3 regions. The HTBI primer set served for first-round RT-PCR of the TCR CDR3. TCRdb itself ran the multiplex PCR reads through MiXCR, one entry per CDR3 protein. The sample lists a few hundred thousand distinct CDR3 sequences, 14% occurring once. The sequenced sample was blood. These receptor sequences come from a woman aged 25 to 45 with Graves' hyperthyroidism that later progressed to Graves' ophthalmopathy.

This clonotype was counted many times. The CDR3 region has the DNA TGTGCCAGCAGCTTGTTTCAGGGAAGTAACTACGAGCAGTACTTC. It is translated as CASSLFQGSNYEQYF. The rearrangement links TRBV11-3 to TRBJ2-7; possible D gene TRBD1, 5 bases. CDR3 length: 15 amino acids. Trimming stripped 3 bases from V and 3 bases from J, with 15 bases between. Germline-derived CDR1 and CDR2 are SGHNT and YENEEA.

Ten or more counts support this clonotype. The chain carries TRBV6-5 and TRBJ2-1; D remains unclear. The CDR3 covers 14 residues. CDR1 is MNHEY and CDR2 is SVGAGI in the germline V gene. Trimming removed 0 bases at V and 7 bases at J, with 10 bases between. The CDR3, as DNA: TGTGCCAGCAGTTACTCGACCATCTGGAATGAGCAGTTCTTC. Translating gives CASSYSTIWNEQFF.

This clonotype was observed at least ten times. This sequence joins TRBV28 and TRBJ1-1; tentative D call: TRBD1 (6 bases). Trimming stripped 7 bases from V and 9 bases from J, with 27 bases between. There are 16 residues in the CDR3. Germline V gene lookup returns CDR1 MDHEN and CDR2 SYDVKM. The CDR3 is CASNPRFRGGGQKAFF. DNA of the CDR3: TGTGCCAGCAATCCGAGGTTTCGGGGAGGAGGACAGAAAGCTTTCTTT.

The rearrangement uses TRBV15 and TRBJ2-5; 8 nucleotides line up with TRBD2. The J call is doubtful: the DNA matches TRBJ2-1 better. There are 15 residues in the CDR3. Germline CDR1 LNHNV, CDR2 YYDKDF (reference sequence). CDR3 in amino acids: CATSMGTSGQETQFF. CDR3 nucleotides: TGTGCCACCAGCATGGGCACTAGCGGACAAGAGACCCAGTTCTTC.

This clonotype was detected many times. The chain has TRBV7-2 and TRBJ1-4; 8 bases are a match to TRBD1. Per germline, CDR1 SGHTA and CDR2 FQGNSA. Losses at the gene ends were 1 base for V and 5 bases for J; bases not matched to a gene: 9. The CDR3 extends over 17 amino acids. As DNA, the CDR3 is TGTGCCAGCAGCTTAGGACCGCAGGGGGCGAACAATGAAAAACTGTTTTTT. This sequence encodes CASSLGPQGANNEKLFF.

The CDR3 DNA sequence: TGTGCCAGCTCACCAGGGGGGACGCCTGACACTGAAGCTTTCTTT. It encodes CASSPGGTPDTEAFF. V gene TRBV18 combines with J gene TRBJ1-1, with D tentatively TRBD1 (5 bases). This CDR3 is 15 amino acids long. Germline V gives CDR1 KGHSH, CDR2 LQKENI. The germline V and J ends were trimmed by 2 bases and 3 bases, with 13 bases remaining between them. The complete variable domain, with remaining parts taken from reference TRBV18 and TRBJ1-1, reads NAGVMQNPRHLVRRRGQEARLRCSPMKGHSHVYWYRQLPEEGLKFMVYLQKENIIDESGMPKERFSAEFPKEGPSILRIQQVVRGDSAAYFCASSPGGTPDTEAFFGQGTRLTVV.

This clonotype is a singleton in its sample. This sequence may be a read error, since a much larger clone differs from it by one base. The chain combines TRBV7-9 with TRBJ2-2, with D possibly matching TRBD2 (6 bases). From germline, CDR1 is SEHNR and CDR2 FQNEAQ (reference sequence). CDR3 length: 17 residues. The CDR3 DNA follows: TGTGCCAGCAGCCCCTCGATGACTAGGAAGAACACCGGGGAGCTGTCTTTT. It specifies CASSPSMTRKNTGELSF.

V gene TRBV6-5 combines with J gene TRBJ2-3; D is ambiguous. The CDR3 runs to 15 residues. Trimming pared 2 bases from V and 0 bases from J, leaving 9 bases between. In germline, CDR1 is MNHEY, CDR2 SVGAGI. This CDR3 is CASSYTDPSTDTQYF. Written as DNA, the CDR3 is TGTGCCAGCAGTTACACGGACCCTAGCACAGATACGCAGTATTTT.

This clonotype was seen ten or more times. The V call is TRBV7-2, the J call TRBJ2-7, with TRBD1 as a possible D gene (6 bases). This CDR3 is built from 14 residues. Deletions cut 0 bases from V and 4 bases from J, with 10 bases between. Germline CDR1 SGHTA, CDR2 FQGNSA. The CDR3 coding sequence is TGTGCCAGCAGCTTAGCCCAGGGGATTTACGAGCAGTACTTC. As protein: CASSLAQGIYEQYF.

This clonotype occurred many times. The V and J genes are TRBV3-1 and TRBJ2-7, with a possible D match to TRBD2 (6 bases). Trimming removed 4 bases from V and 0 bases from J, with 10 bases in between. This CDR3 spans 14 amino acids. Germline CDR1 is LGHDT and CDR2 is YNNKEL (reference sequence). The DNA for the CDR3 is TGTGCCAGCAGCCGTGGGGAGGTCTCCTACGAGCAGTACTTC. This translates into CASSRGEVSYEQYF.

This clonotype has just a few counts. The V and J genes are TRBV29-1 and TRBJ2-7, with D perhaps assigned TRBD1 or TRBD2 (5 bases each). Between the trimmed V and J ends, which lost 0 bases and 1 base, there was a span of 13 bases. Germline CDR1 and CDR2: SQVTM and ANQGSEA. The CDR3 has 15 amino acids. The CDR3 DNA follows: TGCAGCGTTGAAGATCAGGGACCCCGGTCCTACGAGCAGTACTTC. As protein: CSVEDQGPRSYEQYF.

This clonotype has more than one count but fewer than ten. CDR3 coding DNA: TGTGCCAGCAGTTATAGGGCGGGGGGGGCCAACGTCCTGACTTTC. It specifies CASSYRAGGANVLTF. This chain links TRBV12-3 or TRBV12-4 with TRBJ2-6; D perhaps matches TRBD2 (6 bases). Trimming took off 4 bases at V and 4 bases at J, with 11 bases between the two ends. The CDR3 length is 15 residues.

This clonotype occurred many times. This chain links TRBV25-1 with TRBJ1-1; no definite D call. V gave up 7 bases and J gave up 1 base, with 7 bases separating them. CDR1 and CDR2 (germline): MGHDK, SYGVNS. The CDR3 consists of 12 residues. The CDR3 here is CASTEGNTEAFF. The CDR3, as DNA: TGTGCCAGCACCGAAGGGAACACTGAAGCTTTCTTT.

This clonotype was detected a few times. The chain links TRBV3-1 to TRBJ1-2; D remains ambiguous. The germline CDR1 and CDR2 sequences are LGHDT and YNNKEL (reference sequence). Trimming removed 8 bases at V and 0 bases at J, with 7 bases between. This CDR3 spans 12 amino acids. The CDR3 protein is CASSEANYGYTF. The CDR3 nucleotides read TGTGCCAGCTCAGAAGCTAACTATGGCTACACCTTC.

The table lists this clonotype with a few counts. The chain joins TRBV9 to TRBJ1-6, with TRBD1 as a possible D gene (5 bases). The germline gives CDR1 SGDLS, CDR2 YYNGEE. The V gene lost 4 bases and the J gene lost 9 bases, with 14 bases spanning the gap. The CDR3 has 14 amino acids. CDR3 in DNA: TGTGCCAGCAGCCTATTGCAGGGAGGTTCACCCCTCCACTTT. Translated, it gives CASSLLQGGSPLHF.

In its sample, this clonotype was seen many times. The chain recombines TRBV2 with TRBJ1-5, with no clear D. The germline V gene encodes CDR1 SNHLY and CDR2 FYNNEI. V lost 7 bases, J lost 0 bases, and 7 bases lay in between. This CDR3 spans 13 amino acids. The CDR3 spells CASMGDSNQPQHF. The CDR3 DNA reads TGTGCCAGCATGGGAGATAGCAATCAGCCCCAGCATTTT.